This entry features one T cell receptor (beta chain) sequence. V was cut by 0 bases and J by 2 bases, with 12 bases left in between. The length of the CDR3 is 15 residues. Germline CDR1 is SGDLS and CDR2 is YYNGEE. The entry originates in a study of T cells in localized non-small cell lung cancer. Assay: immunoSEQ multiplex PCR; the TCRdb copy retains only in-frame clones and omits some. The profile shows under 12,000 clones, 90% of them singletons. Sequenced here: peripheral blood, sampled before any cancer treatment. The J gene is TRBJ2-7, the V gene TRBV9, with D perhaps matching TRBD1 or TRBD2 (7 bases each). The TCR was taken from a male donor aged 60 or over with stage III lung adenocarcinoma. CDR3: CASSVASGTAYEQYF. Here the CDR3 DNA reads TGTGCCAGCAGCGTAGCGAGCGGGACAGCCTACGAGCAGTACTTC.